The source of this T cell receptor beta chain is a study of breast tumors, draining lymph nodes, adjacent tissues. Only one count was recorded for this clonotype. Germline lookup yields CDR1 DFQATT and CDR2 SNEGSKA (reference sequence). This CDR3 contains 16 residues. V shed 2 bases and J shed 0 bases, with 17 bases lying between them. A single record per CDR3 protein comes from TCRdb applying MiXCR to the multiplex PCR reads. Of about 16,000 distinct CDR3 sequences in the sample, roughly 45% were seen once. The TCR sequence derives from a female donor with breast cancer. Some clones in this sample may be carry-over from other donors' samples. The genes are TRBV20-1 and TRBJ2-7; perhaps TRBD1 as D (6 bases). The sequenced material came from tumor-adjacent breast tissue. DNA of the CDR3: TGCAGTGCTAGAAATAGTAACAGGGCTAGCTCCTACGAGCAGTACTTC. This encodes CSARNSNRASSYEQYF.